This passage covers 4 T cell receptor beta chains from one sample sequenced in a study of T-cell reconstitution after alpha-beta-depleted transplantation in children. Molecular barcoding with unique molecular identifiers was used for the TCRbeta library. TCRdb called the PCR reads again in MiXCR, with one record for every CDR3 protein. The sample carries over 100,000 distinct CDR3 sequences, about 9.3% recorded once. The input for sequencing was PBMCs, taken before TCRalphabeta/CD19-depleted stem cell transplant. All receptors come from a boy aged 2 to 10 with acute lymphoblastic leukemia, due to receive a stem cell transplant.

This clonotype was observed many times. The gene calls are TRBV24-1 and TRBJ2-2; a weak D match, TRBD1 (5 bases). This CDR3 contains 16 residues. Germline lookup yields CDR1 KGHDR and CDR2 SFDVKD. Trimming took off 4 bases at V and 1 base at J, with 12 bases between the two ends. The CDR3 loop is CATSEGAGMNTGELFF. DNA for the CDR3: TGTGCCACCAGTGAGGGTGCAGGGATGAACACCGGGGAGCTGTTTTTT.

The CDR3 loop reads CSAHSTGFRGAFF. The CDR3 DNA follows: TGCAGTGCCCATTCTACAGGGTTTAGGGGAGCTTTCTTT. V is TRBV20-1 and J is TRBJ1-1, with TRBD1 as a possible D gene (6 bases). Per the germline V gene, CDR1 is DFQATT and CDR2 is SNEGSKA (reference sequence). The germline V and J ends were trimmed by 6 bases and 10 bases, with 21 bases remaining between them. This CDR3 has 13 residues.

The rearrangement joins TRBV12-3 or TRBV12-4 to TRBJ2-4; tentatively, D is TRBD2 (6 bases). The DNA end lines up better with TRBJ2-1; the J call may be wrong. The CDR3 contains 15 residues. The CDR3 loop is CASTNDPTGGNIQFF. The CDR3 DNA reads as TGTGCCAGCACTAATGACCCGACCGGGGGAAACATTCAGTTCTTC.

The genes are TRBV27 and TRBJ1-5, with D uncertain. This CDR3 comprises 14 residues. Deletions cut 6 bases from V and 6 bases from J, with 15 bases between. CDR1 is MNHEY and CDR2 is SMNVEV in the germline V gene (reference sequence). CDR3 sequence (DNA): TGTGCCAGCAGCGGACTAGGTGCCACTCAGCCCCAGCATTTT. Translated, it gives CASSGLGATQPQHF.